The sequence of this T cell receptor beta chain was determined in a study of beta chain features in type 1 diabetes. Points from the study as a whole: The study found that naive, central memory and Treg TCRB repertoires appeared more similar in patients than in healthy donors. Patients and controls would be equally affected if PCR favored shorter templates. Researchers report that Type 1 diabetes patients had moderately but significantly shorter TCRB CDR3s across all four CD4+ subsets.

Sequenced material consisted of expressed TCRB transcripts (all of the isolated RNA was reverse transcribed). Method: immunoSEQ multiplex PCR; TCRdb's copy keeps in-frame clones and lacks some. Of 50,000 to 55,000 clones in the sample, under 75% are singletons; the top ten hold 0.25% to 0.35%. Concerning this clone itself: The target antigen is unknown.

Per germline, CDR1 SGHTA and CDR2 FQGTGA. This CDR3 contains 15 residues. Trimming cost V 0 bases and J 0 bases, with 8 bases left between them. Sequencing used stem cell memory CD4+ T cells from blood. The rearrangement links TRBV7-3 to TRBJ2-5; a weak D match, TRBD2 (6 bases). The receptor was derived from a young woman with type 1 diabetes. The CDR3 DNA follows: TGTGCCAGCAGCTTAACTAGCGGCAACCAAGAGACCCAGTACTTC. It yields the protein CASSLTSGNQETQYF.